The 22 T cell receptor beta chains given below trace back to one sample, sequenced in a study of T cell responses to AZD1222 COVID-19 vaccine. The data were produced by immunoSEQ multiplex PCR, yet TCRdb's version contains in-frame clones alone and is incomplete. The sample holds about 130,000 clones; 75% to 95% are singletons and the top ten take more than 2.5%. The input for sequencing was peripheral blood, taken on day 0 of AZD1222 vaccination. These receptors all stem from an adult in good health.

The chain links TRBV7-9 to TRBJ1-2, with 7 bases lining up with TRBD1. The CDR3 length is 12 residues. V shed 7 bases, J shed 6 bases, and the junction held 5 bases outside the gene matches. Looked up from germline, CDR1 is SEHNR and CDR2 is FQNEAQ (reference sequence). The CDR3 here is CASNDREDGYTF. The CDR3 nucleotides read TGTGCCAGCAACGACAGGGAGGATGGCTACACCTTC.

The genes are TRBV7-9 and TRBJ2-2, with 7 bases aligning to TRBD1. Germline CDR1 SEHNR, CDR2 FQNEAQ (reference sequence). V trimming: 4 bases; J trimming: 6 bases; junction bases outside the gene matches: 11. This CDR3 comprises 16 residues. The CDR3 region has the DNA TGTGCCAGCAGCTCCCGGGACAGTGCCCCCCCCGGGGAGCTGTTTTTT. Encoded protein: CASSSRDSAPPGELFF.

This sequence joins TRBV13 and TRBJ1-6, with 10 bases identical to TRBD1. The CDR3 runs to 15 residues. Per germline, CDR1 PRHDT and CDR2 FYEKMQ (reference sequence). V trimming: 5 bases; J trimming: 7 bases; junction bases outside the gene matches: 5. For the CDR3, the DNA is TGTGCCAGCAGCCCGGGGACAGGGGACAATTCACCCCTCCACTTT. This codes for CASSPGTGDNSPLHF.

V usage is TRBV6-5 and J usage is TRBJ2-3; either TRBD1 or TRBD2 may supply D (6 bases each). Germline CDR1 is MNHEY and CDR2 is SVGAGI. V was clipped by 2 bases and J by 5 bases, with 11 bases between them. The CDR3 extends over 14 amino acids. In DNA form, the CDR3 reads TGTGCCAGCAGTTACAGGGGGGCGGGAGATACGCAGTATTTT. Translation gives CASSYRGAGDTQYF.

The chain carries TRBV6-2 or TRBV6-3 and TRBJ1-5, with TRBD1 as a possible D gene (5 bases). Germline lookup yields CDR1 MNHEY and CDR2 SVGEGT. The CDR3 sequence is 12 residues long. Trimming left V 5 bases short and J 6 bases short, with 8 bases between. This CDR3 reads CASSAGSQPQHF. CDR3 sequence (DNA): TGTGCCAGCAGTGCAGGGAGTCAGCCCCAGCATTTT.

The rearrangement uses TRBV5-8 and TRBJ2-3; D is undetermined. V was pared by 0 bases and J by 7 bases, with 3 bases between. The CDR3 length is 11 residues. Per the germline V gene, CDR1 is SGHTS and CDR2 is YDEGEE. In nucleotides, the CDR3 is TGTGCCAGCAGCTTGGCCTATACGCAGTATTTT. This encodes CASSLAYTQYF.

The chain couples TRBV19 to TRBJ2-6, with no clear D. V was trimmed by 8 bases and J by 0 bases, leaving 20 bases between them. The V gene's germline CDR1 is LNHDA and CDR2 SQIVND (reference sequence). This CDR3 has 18 residues. CDR3 protein: CASGPRFPHFSGANVLTF. In nucleotides, the CDR3 is TGTGCCAGTGGACCCCGGTTTCCCCACTTCTCTGGGGCCAACGTCCTGACTTTC.

V and J are TRBV2 and TRBJ1-2; TRBD1 is a possible D gene (6 bases). The germline V and J ends were trimmed by 2 bases and 2 bases, with 6 bases remaining between them. Per germline, CDR1 SNHLY and CDR2 FYNNEI. The CDR3 runs to 13 residues. CDR3 DNA sequence: TGTGCCAGCAGTGAACAGGGGAACTATGGCTACACCTTC. Amino acid sequence: CASSEQGNYGYTF.

The V call is TRBV4-2, the J call TRBJ1-1; tentatively, D is TRBD1 (6 bases). The CDR3 consists of 15 residues. V shed 1 base and J shed 7 bases, with 16 bases lying between them. Germline CDR1 LGHNA, CDR2 YNFKEQ. This CDR3 is CASSQALGGTSEAFF. CDR3 sequence (DNA): TGTGCCAGCAGCCAAGCTCTAGGGGGAACAAGTGAAGCTTTCTTT.

The rearrangement links TRBV10-1 to TRBJ2-7; 7 positions agree with TRBD2. Germline V CDR1 and CDR2: WNHNN, SYGVQD (reference sequence). Trimming cost V 3 bases and J 5 bases; bases outside gene matches: 10. This CDR3 has 15 amino acids. CDR3 in amino acids: CASSDPTSQLNEQYF. DNA of the CDR3: TGCGCCAGCAGTGACCCGACTAGCCAACTTAACGAGCAGTACTTC.

J is TRBJ2-1 and V is TRBV24-1; 14 bases line up with TRBD2. CDR3 size: 19 residues. The V segment lost 4 bases and the J segment 4 bases; nucleotides outside the gene matches: 11. Germline CDR1 is KGHDR and CDR2 is SFDVKD. CDR3 sequence (DNA): TGTGCCACCAGTGACCCTGGACTAGCGGGAGGTCTTAGTTACAATGAGCAGTTCTTC. Translation gives CATSDPGLAGGLSYNEQFF.

This chain uses TRBV29-1 with TRBJ1-1, with 8 nucleotides matching TRBD1. CDR1 and CDR2 from the germline V gene are SQVTM and ANQGSEA. J was trimmed by 3 bases and V by 5 bases; bases with no gene match: 8. The CDR3 length is 14 residues. Written as DNA, the CDR3 is TGCAGCGTTCACCGCCAGGGGGCCGACACTGAAGCTTTCTTT. Translation: CSVHRQGADTEAFF.

J is TRBJ2-3 and V is TRBV29-1; 13 nucleotides align to TRBD2. The CDR3 runs to 15 residues. Germline-derived CDR1 and CDR2 are SQVTM and ANQGSEA. V trimming: 1 base; J trimming: 6 bases; junction bases outside the gene matches: 4. CDR3 region: CSVEGTSGSRDTQYF. As DNA, the CDR3 is TGCAGCGTTGAAGGGACTAGCGGGAGTAGGGATACGCAGTATTTT.

The chain links TRBV5-1 to TRBJ2-7, with 7 nucleotides matching TRBD1. Germline trimming cut 2 bases from V and 2 bases from J; bases unmatched to any gene: 1. The CDR3 has 13 residues. Germline V gene lookup returns CDR1 SGHRS and CDR2 YFSETQ. CDR3 bases: TGCGCCAGCAGCTTTCAGGGGGCCTACGAGCAGTACTTC. The encoded protein is CASSFQGAYEQYF.

The chain combines TRBV5-6 with TRBJ1-6; D is perhaps TRBD1 (6 bases). This CDR3 is built from 14 residues. Germline V lookup: CDR1 SGHDT, CDR2 YYEEEE. The V end was cut by 4 bases, the J end by 9 bases, with 14 bases between. The CDR3 loop is CASSPLTGTSPLHF. The CDR3 DNA follows: TGTGCCAGCAGCCCGCTGACAGGTACTTCACCCCTCCACTTT.

The V call is TRBV20-1, the J call TRBJ1-1; 7 bases line up with TRBD1. The V gene end was trimmed by 3 bases and the J gene end by 11 bases; junction bases not matched to a gene: 6. Per the germline V gene, CDR1 is DFQATT and CDR2 is SNEGSKA (reference sequence). The CDR3 has 11 amino acids. As DNA, the CDR3 is TGCAGTGCTAGCAACAGGGGAAGCGCTTTCTTT. It encodes CSASNRGSAFF.

This rearrangement joins TRBV2 to TRBJ1-2; 9 bases match TRBD1. CDR1 is SNHLY and CDR2 is FYNNEI in the germline V gene. CDR3 size: 14 residues. The V gene end was trimmed by 7 bases and the J gene end by 2 bases; junction bases not matched to a gene: 5. The CDR3 here is CASNPGTGNYGYTF. The CDR3 region has the DNA TGTGCCAGCAACCCCGGGACAGGGAACTATGGCTACACCTTC. The complete variable domain, with remaining parts taken from reference TRBV2 and TRBJ1-2, reads EPEVTQTPSHQVTQMGQEVILRCVPISNHLYFYWYRQILGQKVEFLVSFYNNEISEKSEIFDDQFSVERPDGSNFTLKIRSTKLEDSAMYFCASNPGTGNYGYTFGSGTRLTVV.

This chain joins TRBV7-2 and TRBJ1-1, with 7 bases lining up with TRBD1. CDR1 and CDR2 from the germline V gene are SGHTA and FQGNSA. J gave up 5 bases and V 1 base, and 4 bases lay outside the gene matches. The length of the CDR3 is 14 residues. The CDR3 loop reads CASSLVTGRTEAFF. CDR3 sequence (DNA): TGTGCCAGCAGCTTAGTGACAGGGAGGACTGAAGCTTTCTTT.

The chain couples TRBV24-1 to TRBJ2-1; possibly TRBD1 for D (6 bases). Germline assignment: CDR1 KGHDR and CDR2 SFDVKD. Trimming shortened V by 3 bases and J by 1 base, and 15 bases separated the two germline ends. The CDR3 runs 17 residues. CDR3 region: CATSDPTGFESYNEQFF. In nucleotides, the CDR3 is TGTGCCACCAGTGATCCCACAGGGTTCGAGTCCTACAATGAGCAGTTCTTC.

This chain connects TRBV3-1 (or the pseudogene TRBV3-2) to TRBJ1-1; D perhaps matches TRBD1 (5 bases). Looked up from germline, CDR1 is LGHDT and CDR2 is YNNKEL (reference sequence). Trimming pared 4 bases from V and 0 bases from J, leaving 6 bases between. The CDR3 runs to 13 residues. The CDR3 loop is CASSRQMNTEAFF. CDR3 DNA sequence: TGTGCCAGCAGCCGACAGATGAACACTGAAGCTTTCTTT.

The chain recombines TRBV12-3 or TRBV12-4 with TRBJ2-1, with unresolved D. The CDR3 totals 13 residues. V lost 3 bases and J 6 bases, leaving 9 bases between the germline ends. The DNA for the CDR3 is TGTGCCAGCAGTTTCCTGGCCTCCAATGAGCAGTTCTTC. Amino acid sequence: CASSFLASNEQFF.

This clone came up once. The rearrangement links TRBV3-1 (or the pseudogene TRBV3-2) to TRBJ2-1, with 10 positions matching TRBD2. CDR3 length: 17 amino acids. The V and J ends lost 0 bases and 7 bases, in that order; junction bases with no gene match: 9. Germline V gene data show CDR1 as LGHDT and CDR2 as YNNKEL (reference sequence). DNA for the CDR3: TGTGCCAGCAGCCAAGACGGGCTAGCGGGAGATTATAATGAGCAGTTCTTC. This codes for CASSQDGLAGDYNEQFF.